The table lists the clone carrying this TCR beta chain with a count of one. The recovered donors of Cohort 3 showed two negative PCRs, clearance, or symptom resolution. Data came from immunoSEQ multiplex PCR; TCRdb stores just in-frame clones and leaves some out. The sample contains a few hundred thousand clones, around 84% of which appear only once. This entry belongs to a study of blood T cell repertoires in COVID-19. V gave up 4 bases and J gave up 4 bases; unmatched junction bases: 11. This CDR3 has 19 residues. Looked up from germline, CDR1 is LGHDT and CDR2 is YNNKEL (reference sequence). The sequence came from a man between 40 and 49 years old who had recovered from COVID-19. The sequencing sample was made of PBMCs or T cells enriched from blood (not recorded which). The rearrangement links TRBV3-1 (or the pseudogene TRBV3-2) to TRBJ2-2; 14 positions agree with TRBD2. The CDR3 loop is CASSPRPGLAGVGTGELFF. The CDR3 DNA follows: TGTGCCAGCAGCCCCCGACCGGGACTAGCGGGAGTAGGCACCGGGGAGCTGTTTTTT.